The clone carrying this T cell receptor (beta chain) appeared a single time. The antigen is unknown. Specified treatment: 15 to 20 received Ad26.COV2.S at low or high dose, single or two shots; about 5 received placebo; per-sample allocation not given. All samples were drawn on day 63, counting from the first vaccine or placebo injection. In Boston, an adult donor aged 18-55 years took part. The data stem from a study of Ad26.COV2.S vaccination and SARS-CoV-2 variants. Study context: It was the COV1001 Ad26.COV2.S trial arm that included the donor.

Sequencing was performed with immunoSEQ multiplex PCR; in TCRdb, only in-frame clones are kept and a portion is missing. The data hold about 680,000 clones, with roughly 90% observed a single time. Study observations and caveats: Analyses that measured TCR breadth and depth may have underestimated total T cell responses.

The clonotype comes from a person between 18 and 65 years old who received the Ad26.COV2.S COVID-19 vaccine or a placebo. Specimen: peripheral blood, collected in a trial of Ad26.COV2.S vaccine versus placebo.

This CDR3 reads CASRQPYNEQFF. The CDR3 DNA reads as TGTGCCAGCCGACAGCCTTACAATGAGCAGTTCTTC. The chain couples TRBV6-5 to TRBJ2-1; maybe TRBD1 (5 bases). V was pared by 8 bases and J by 4 bases, with 9 bases between. Germline lookup yields CDR1 MNHEY and CDR2 SVGAGI. The CDR3 totals 12 residues.